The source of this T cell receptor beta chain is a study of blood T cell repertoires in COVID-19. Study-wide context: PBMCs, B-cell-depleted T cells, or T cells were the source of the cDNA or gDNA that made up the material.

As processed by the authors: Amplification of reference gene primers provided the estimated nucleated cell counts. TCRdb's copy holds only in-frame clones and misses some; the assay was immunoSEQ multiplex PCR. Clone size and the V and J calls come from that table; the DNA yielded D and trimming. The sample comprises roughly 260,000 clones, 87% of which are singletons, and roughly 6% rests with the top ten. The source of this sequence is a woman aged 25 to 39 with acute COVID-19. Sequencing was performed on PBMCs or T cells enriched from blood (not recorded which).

The DNA for the CDR3 is TGTGCCAGCACCTTATGGGGGGGGTACAATGAGCAGTTCTTC. Protein product: CASTLWGGYNEQFF. The V call is TRBV27, the J call TRBJ2-1, with 7 bases aligning to TRBD2. V lost 7 bases and J lost 4; bases outside the gene matches: 7. CDR3 length: 14 residues. The germline V gene encodes CDR1 MNHEY and CDR2 SMNVEV (reference sequence).